This TCR beta chain was captured in a study of early T cells in non-severe SARS-CoV-2 infection. This clonotype was counted many times. The antigen remains undetermined. Notes on the study in general: Matching against VDJdb likely underestimated virus-specific expansions, favoring anti-spike CD8.

The CDR3 sequence is 16 residues long. J was trimmed by 4 bases and V by 8 bases; bases with no gene match: 14. Germline loops: CDR1 LNHDA, CDR2 SQIVND (reference sequence). TCRdb used MiXCR to reprocess the 5' RACE reads, holding one entry per CDR3 protein. Among around 50,000 distinct CDR3 sequences listed, roughly 12% were seen once. The sample consisted of whole blood. This clonotype originated in an adult who was a healthcare worker with PCR-confirmed SARS-CoV-2 infection or an uninfected control (not recorded which). The rearrangement uses TRBV19 and TRBJ1-5; the match to TRBD1 covers 7 bases. The CDR3 region has the DNA TGTGCCAGTCAAAAAATCTCGACAGGGCCTAATCAGCCCCAGCATTTT. It yields the protein CASQKISTGPNQPQHF.